This T cell receptor (beta chain) is drawn from a study of OX40 agonist ivuxolimab in advanced cancers. Study-wide background: Allowance was made for prior anti-PD-1, anti-PD-L1 or anti-CTLA-4 therapy, and around 44% had some.

This CDR3 is built from 14 residues. Germline values: CDR1 SEHNR, CDR2 FQNEAQ (reference sequence). Trimming took 8 bases from V and 0 from J; bases not matched to a gene: 4. Patients with a history of autoimmune disease or on systemic immunosuppression were excluded. Only in-frame clones appear in the TCRdb table, and some are missing; sequencing was by immunoSEQ multiplex PCR. The data hold 98,000 or so clones, with approximately 80% observed a single time. This TCR derives from an adult with an advanced solid tumor such as melanoma, head and neck, liver or kidney cancer. The chain recombines TRBV7-9 with TRBJ2-7; TRBD1 aligns across 10 bases. This specimen consisted of CD4+ or CD8+ T cells sorted from blood, obtained in a trial of the OX40 agonist ivuxolimab. The CDR3: CASVGTGVSYEQYF. DNA of the CDR3: TGTGCCAGCGTCGGGACAGGGGTCTCCTACGAGCAGTACTTC.